Each of the 15 T cell receptor beta chains below was sequenced from the same sample in a study of blood T cell repertoires in COVID-19. Measured with immunoSEQ multiplex PCR; TCRdb has only the in-frame clones, and not every one. The data hold approximately 210,000 clones, with roughly 82% observed a single time. Sample: PBMCs or T cells enriched from blood (not recorded which). Every receptor here comes from a man aged 35-49 years who had recovered from COVID-19.

The chain combines TRBV7-3 with TRBJ1-2; 7 bases are shared with TRBD1. From germline, CDR1 is SGHTA and CDR2 FQGTGA. Trimming removed 4 bases from V and 3 bases from J; junction bases left unmatched: 5. The CDR3 is made up of 14 amino acids. The DNA for the CDR3 is TGTGCCAGCAGCTCTGCCGGGACAGACTATGGCTACACCTTC. Its translation is CASSSAGTDYGYTF.

This clone has only one observation. This chain's CDR3 is CASSQERAGRNEQFF. The CDR3 DNA is TGTGCCAGCAGCCAAGAGAGGGCTGGAAGGAATGAGCAGTTCTTC. V gene TRBV4-2 combines with J gene TRBJ2-1, with D perhaps TRBD2 (5 bases). Germline CDR1 and CDR2: LGHNA and YNFKEQ. This CDR3 comprises 15 residues. Trimming shortened V by 0 bases and J by 7 bases, and 13 bases separated the two germline ends.

The chain couples TRBV21-1 to TRBJ1-1. TRBV21-1 is classified as a pseudogene. This CDR3 comprises 14 residues. CDR3 region: CASSKSAKRTEAFF. CDR3 DNA: TGTGCCAGCAGCAAAAGTGCGAAGAGGACTGAAGCTTTCTTT.

This clone was found once. V and J are TRBV18 and TRBJ1-6; TRBD1 aligns across 7 bases. The CDR3 is made up of 18 amino acids. CDR1 KGHSH and CDR2 LQKENI come from the germline V gene. V trimming: 1 base; J trimming: 7 bases; junction bases outside the gene matches: 13. CDR3 amino acids: CASSPLAIGQDANSPLHF. In nucleotides, the CDR3 is TGTGCCAGCTCACCACTTGCGATAGGACAGGACGCAAATTCACCCCTCCACTTT.

This clone has a handful of counts. This sequence joins TRBV2 and TRBJ1-5, with D perhaps TRBD1 (5 bases). The CDR3 spans 16 residues. Germline V gene sequence: CDR1 SNHLY, CDR2 FYNNEI. Trimming removed 4 bases from V and 0 bases from J, with 13 bases in between. The CDR3 DNA reads TGTGCCAGCAGTGGAACAGGAATGTATAGCAATCAGCCCCAGCATTTT. As protein: CASSGTGMYSNQPQHF.

This sequence joins TRBV18 and TRBJ2-7; weak D call: TRBD1 (5 bases). The V end was cut by 6 bases, the J end by 1 base, with 7 bases between. Germline CDR1 is KGHSH and CDR2 is LQKENI. This CDR3 is 12 amino acids long. The CDR3 coding sequence is TGTGCCAGCTCCGACAGTTCCTACGAGCAGTACTTC. Its translation: CASSDSSYEQYF.

The chain carries TRBV19 and TRBJ1-5; D not resolved. V lost 7 bases and J lost 5, with 12 bases in between. Germline V gene lookup returns CDR1 LNHDA and CDR2 SQIVND (reference sequence). This CDR3 comprises 13 residues. The CDR3 region has the DNA TGTGCCAGTAATGGGCTGGAATATCAGCCCCAGCATTTT. Protein product: CASNGLEYQPQHF.

This chain joins TRBV2 and TRBJ2-1; 9 bases align to TRBD1. The CDR3 extends over 15 amino acids. With 5 bases clipped from V and 2 bases from J, the junction kept 4 bases outside the gene matches. The germline V gene has CDR1 SNHLY and CDR2 FYNNEI. The CDR3 loop is CASSRRDRAYNEQFF. CDR3 bases: TGTGCCAGCAGTAGAAGGGACAGGGCCTACAATGAGCAGTTCTTC.

This clone has a handful of counts. This chain joins TRBV12-3 or TRBV12-4 and TRBJ2-3; TRBD1 matches at 7 bases. This CDR3 is 12 amino acids long. The V segment lost 10 bases and the J segment 8 bases; nucleotides outside the gene matches: 9. The CDR3 loop is CATQGDGGTQYF. The CDR3 DNA is TGTGCCACCCAGGGGGACGGCGGTACGCAGTATTTT.

The chain couples TRBV7-2 to TRBJ2-3; possible D gene TRBD2, 5 bases. Trimming cost V 4 bases and J 9 bases, with 11 bases left between them. The CDR3 runs 12 residues. CDR1 SGHTA and CDR2 FQGNSA come from the germline V gene. CDR3 in DNA: TGTGCCAGCAGCTCCTCTTCGGGGACGCAGTATTTT. Amino acid sequence: CASSSSSGTQYF.

The table lists this clone with a few counts. V is TRBV2 and J is TRBJ1-1; D perhaps matches TRBD1 (5 bases). The germline CDR1 and CDR2 sequences are SNHLY and FYNNEI. V was cut by 2 bases and J by 6 bases, with 16 bases left in between. This CDR3 has 15 residues. CDR3 sequence (DNA): TGTGCCAGCAGTGAATTGGGGGGAAGGGGAGCTGAAGCTTTCTTT. Its protein is CASSELGGRGAEAFF. The full variable domain, in which reference TRBV2 and TRBJ1-1 provide the parts outside the CDR3, is EPEVTQTPSHQVTQMGQEVILRCVPISNHLYFYWYRQILGQKVEFLVSFYNNEISEKSEIFDDQFSVERPDGSNFTLKIRSTKLEDSAMYFCASSELGGRGAEAFFGQGTRLTVV.

The chain links TRBV7-2 to TRBJ2-7, with 14 bases fitting TRBD2. Germline V lookup: CDR1 SGHTA, CDR2 FQGNSA. The CDR3 sequence is 20 residues long. V was pared by 0 bases and J by 5 bases, with 15 bases of the junction left unmatched. CDR3 loop: CASSLAIRIGTSGSLHEQYF. The CDR3 region has the DNA TGTGCCAGCAGCTTAGCGATTAGGATCGGGACTAGCGGGAGTCTCCACGAGCAGTACTTC. Full variable domain (missing parts from reference TRBV7-2 and TRBJ2-7): GAGVSQSPSNKVTEKGKDVELRCDPISGHTALYWYRQSLGQGLEFLIYFQGNSAPDKSGLPSDRFSAERTGGSVSTLTIQRTQQEDSAVYLCASSLAIRIGTSGSLHEQYFGPGTRLTVT.

This rearrangement joins TRBV3-1 (or the pseudogene TRBV3-2) to TRBJ2-1; 11 bases line up with TRBD2. The V segment lost 1 base and the J segment 4 bases; nucleotides outside the gene matches: 3. The CDR3 is 16 amino acids. From germline, CDR1 is LGHDT and CDR2 YNNKEL (reference sequence). The CDR3 DNA follows: TGTGCCAGCAGCCAAGGGGGACTAGCGGTTTACAATGAGCAGTTCTTC. This encodes CASSQGGLAVYNEQFF.

This clone was seen a handful of times. The chain joins TRBV5-6 to TRBJ2-7, with 14 bases lining up with TRBD2. Trimming at V came to 2 bases and at J to 6 bases, leaving 4 bases not matched to a gene. Germline V gene lookup returns CDR1 SGHDT and CDR2 YYEEEE. This CDR3 contains 15 residues. CDR3 DNA sequence: TGTGCCAGCAGCTTTTGGACTAGCGGGAGGCTCGAGCAGTACGTC. Amino acids: CASSFWTSGRLEQYV.

The V gene is TRBV10-1, the J gene TRBJ2-7; TRBD1 is a possible D gene (6 bases). This CDR3 is 13 amino acids long. V was trimmed by 10 bases and J by 3 bases, leaving 16 bases between them. CDR1 is WNHNN, CDR2 SYGVQD, per germline (reference sequence). The CDR3 here is CATQQGVGYEQYF. The CDR3 DNA reads as TGCGCCACGCAACAGGGCGTCGGCTACGAGCAGTACTTC.